The entry below gives a single T cell receptor (beta chain) sequence along with its context. This entry belongs to a study of blood T cell repertoires in COVID-19. In the study overall: PBMCs, B-cell-depleted T cells, or T cells were the source of the cDNA or gDNA that made up the material.

The data were produced by immunoSEQ multiplex PCR, yet TCRdb's version contains in-frame clones alone and is incomplete. The table includes a few hundred thousand clones, around 89% detected once. Trimming took 3 bases from V and 7 from J, leaving 12 bases between them. The CDR3 consists of 14 residues. The germline CDR1 and CDR2 sequences are KGHSH and LQKENI. This chain links TRBV18 with TRBJ2-2, with D possibly being TRBD1 (6 bases). Sample: peripheral blood. This receptor was obtained from a woman in her 30s who had recovered from COVID-19. The CDR3 here is CASSPNRAVGELFF. The CDR3 DNA follows: TGTGCCAGCTCACCGAACAGGGCTGTCGGGGAGCTGTTTTTT. Using reference TRBV18 and TRBJ2-2 for the parts outside the CDR3, the full variable domain is NAGVMQNPRHLVRRRGQEARLRCSPMKGHSHVYWYRQLPEEGLKFMVYLQKENIIDESGMPKERFSAEFPKEGPSILRIQQVVRGDSAAYFCASSPNRAVGELFFGEGSRLTVL.